This TCR beta chain was sequenced for a study of shared clonotypes between healthy human individuals. The CDR3 runs 13 residues. V lost 0 bases and J 6 bases, leaving 7 bases between the germline ends. Germline V CDR1 and CDR2: SGHAT, FQDESV (reference sequence). Regarding this clone: Antigen specificity is unknown.

TCRdb keeps only in-frame clones here, not all; method: immunoSEQ multiplex PCR. The profile shows about 480,000 clones, 79% of them singletons. Study-level points and caveats: Clonotype sharing among donors was expected to depend on sequencing depth.

Genomic DNA for unsorted samples, which was extracted with the QIAamp DNA Blood Mini kit, came from some 84 million PBMCs. The chain is built from TRBV11-1 and TRBJ2-3; D uncertain. The sequencing sample was made of PBMCs. The origin of this receptor is a woman between 40 and 55 years old in good health. Some clones in this sample may be carry-over from other donors' samples. The CDR3, as DNA: TGTGCCAGCAGCTTAGCTGAGTTGGATACGCAGTATTTT. Translation gives CASSLAELDTQYF.